This T cell receptor beta chain originates from a study of cytomegalovirus exposure and HLA in healthy donors. V was trimmed by 5 bases and J by 3 bases, leaving 11 bases between them. Germline V CDR1 and CDR2: MNHEY, SVGAGI. This CDR3 is built from 14 residues. With regard to this clone: What it recognizes is unknown.

Study-wide results and caveats: Trimming of TCR beta V- and J-genes showed a link, identified in a later analysis, to a missense DCLRE1C variant. Presence/absence analysis assumed near-uniform sequencing depth across donors.

Both 60 Vbeta primers and 13 Jbeta primers went into the PCR. Assay: immunoSEQ multiplex PCR; the TCRdb copy retains only in-frame clones and omits some. The table shows some 150,000 clones, with around 74% occurring only once. The sample comprised PBMCs. This TCR was recovered from a man between 45 and 60 years old in good health and CMV-seropositive. J is TRBJ2-1 and V is TRBV6-5, with D perhaps TRBD2 (6 bases). CDR3 region: CASSGRESYNEQFF. CDR3 sequence (DNA): TGTGCCAGCAGTGGCCGGGAGAGCTACAATGAGCAGTTCTTC.